These 28 T cell receptor beta chains originate from one sample sequenced in a study of CD8 T cells in Susac syndrome. Reverse transcription used about 0.5 to 1 ug RNA and random hexamers. TCRdb re-analysed the immunoSEQ multiplex PCR reads in MiXCR, keeping a single row per CDR3 protein. The table lists tens of thousands of distinct CDR3 sequences, 85% to 95% of them singletons. Material: CD8+ T cells from PBMCs. These receptors came from a human donor in good health.

The CDR3 region has the DNA TGTGCCAGCAGTGAATTTTTTGGGTCCACGGACACGAGGGATACTGAAGCTTTCTTT. It codes for CASSEFFGSTDTRDTEAFF. This sequence joins TRBV25-1 and TRBJ1-1, with D perhaps TRBD1 (5 bases). CDR3 length: 19 amino acids. The V gene's germline CDR1 is MGHDK and CDR2 SYGVNS. Trimming stripped 1 base from V and 5 bases from J, with 26 bases between. The variable domain in full, completed from reference TRBV25-1 and TRBJ1-1, reads EADIYQTPRYLVIGTGKKITLECSQTMGHDKMYWYQQDPGMELHLIHYSYGVNSTEKGDLSSESTVSRIRTEHFPLTLESARPSHTSQYLCASSEFFGSTDTRDTEAFFGQGTRLTVV.

This clonotype was seen just once. V is TRBV11-2 and J is TRBJ2-7; D is uncertain. The length of the CDR3 is 15 residues. Per germline, CDR1 SGHAT and CDR2 FQNNGV. Trimming took off 0 bases at V and 5 bases at J, with 14 bases between the two ends. CDR3 amino acids: CASSLDLGDSHEQYF. The CDR3 DNA is TGTGCCAGCAGCTTAGATCTCGGAGATTCCCACGAGCAGTACTTC.

The chain couples TRBV29-1 to TRBJ2-5; D possibly matches TRBD1 or TRBD2 (6 bases each). V lost 5 bases and J 3 bases, leaving 13 bases between the germline ends. CDR1 SQVTM and CDR2 ANQGSEA come from the germline V gene. This CDR3 is 13 amino acids long. The chain's CDR3 is CSVPGAEKETQYF. CDR3 sequence (DNA): TGCAGCGTTCCGGGGGCAGAGAAAGAGACCCAGTACTTC.

V gene TRBV4-1 combines with J gene TRBJ1-4; D gene ambiguous. CDR3 size: 14 residues. The germline gives CDR1 MGHRA, CDR2 YSYEKL. The V gene lost 4 bases and the J gene lost 12 bases, with 18 bases spanning the gap. The CDR3 region is CASSPYVSARELFF. As DNA, the CDR3 is TGCGCCAGCAGCCCCTATGTCTCGGCTAGAGAACTGTTTTTT.

CDR3 residues: CASSEGYGYTF. The CDR3 DNA sequence: TGTGCCAGCAGTGAGGGGTATGGCTACACCTTC. V usage is TRBV6-5 and J usage is TRBJ1-2, with TRBD1 as a possible D gene (5 bases). This CDR3 has 11 residues. Trimming pared 5 bases from V and 5 bases from J, leaving 6 bases between. Germline values: CDR1 MNHEY, CDR2 SVGAGI.

V gene TRBV5-6 combines with J gene TRBJ2-3; D gene ambiguous. Per the germline V gene, CDR1 is SGHDT and CDR2 is YYEEEE. The CDR3 consists of 15 residues. Trimming cost V 0 bases and J 2 bases, with 10 bases left between them. The CDR3: CASSLVGEFTDTQYF. CDR3 DNA: TGTGCCAGCAGCTTGGTAGGCGAATTCACAGATACGCAGTATTTT.

CDR3 sequence (DNA): TGTGCCAGCAGCCAGCCAAAGCTAGCGGGAGAGCTCACCTACGAGCAGTACGTC. Its translation: CASSQPKLAGELTYEQYV. The J gene is TRBJ2-7, the V gene TRBV28; TRBD2 matches at 10 bases. V lost 6 bases to trimming and J lost 2 bases; unmatched junction nucleotides: 16. This CDR3 spans 18 amino acids. CDR1 MDHEN and CDR2 SYDVKM come from the germline V gene.

The V and J genes are TRBV29-1 and TRBJ2-7; weak D call: TRBD2 (6 bases). Per the germline V gene, CDR1 is SQVTM and CDR2 is ANQGSEA. This CDR3 spans 13 amino acids. V was shortened by 7 bases and J by 3 bases, with 16 bases between the two germline ends. This CDR3 is CSAEGTGGYEQYF. CDR3 DNA sequence: TGCAGCGCCGAGGGGACTGGAGGCTACGAGCAGTACTTC.

This chain links TRBV29-1 with TRBJ1-3, with D maybe TRBD1 (5 bases). This CDR3 contains 10 residues. V lost 5 bases and J lost 10, with 9 bases in between. Germline V gives CDR1 SQVTM, CDR2 ANQGSEA. The CDR3 nucleotides are TGCAGCGTTCTACAGGAAACCATATATTTT. Translated: CSVLQETIYF.

The chain carries TRBV5-6 and TRBJ1-1; D is undetermined. V was cut by 1 base and J by 1 base, with 8 bases left in between. CDR3 size: 14 residues. Germline CDR1 and CDR2: SGHDT and YYEEEE. This chain's CDR3 is CASSLSWRNTEAFF. CDR3 in DNA: TGTGCCAGCAGCTTGTCTTGGAGGAACACTGAAGCTTTCTTT.

The chain combines TRBV29-1 with TRBJ2-2, with D unclear. V lost 6 bases to trimming and J lost 4 bases, with 9 bases between them. Germline V gene lookup returns CDR1 SQVTM and CDR2 ANQGSEA. The CDR3 consists of 12 residues. This CDR3 is CSVAWGTGELFF. The CDR3 DNA reads as TGCAGCGTCGCCTGGGGCACCGGGGAGCTGTTTTTT.

The V gene is TRBV9, the J gene TRBJ2-1; a possible D gene is TRBD2 (5 bases). V lost 0 bases and J 0 bases, leaving 13 bases between the germline ends. The V gene's germline CDR1 is SGDLS and CDR2 YYNGEE. This CDR3 comprises 17 residues. The CDR3 nucleotides are TGTGCCAGCAGCGTAGTAGGATCTGGGAGCTCCTACAATGAGCAGTTCTTC. Translation: CASSVVGSGSSYNEQFF. The whole variable domain, filled in from reference TRBV9 and TRBJ2-1, reads DSGVTQTPKHLITATGQRVTLRCSPRSGDLSVYWYQQSLDQGLQFLIQYYNGEERAKGNILERFSAQQFPDLHSELNLSSLELGDSALYFCASSVVGSGSSYNEQFFGPGTRLTVL.

This chain joins TRBV29-1 and TRBJ2-1; TRBD2 aligns across 8 bases. J gave up 3 bases and V 6 bases, and 13 bases lay outside the gene matches. Germline loops: CDR1 SQVTM, CDR2 ANQGSEA. The CDR3 contains 16 residues. Here the CDR3 reads CSVEEGAGVHYNEQFF. DNA for the CDR3: TGCAGCGTCGAGGAGGGAGCGGGAGTCCACTACAATGAGCAGTTCTTC.

This clonotype was found once. This sequence joins TRBV30 and TRBJ2-3, with D possibly TRBD2 on 5 matching bases. Germline CDR1 and CDR2: GTSNPN and SVGIG (reference sequence). The CDR3 is 20 residues long. Between the trimmed V and J ends, which lost 5 bases and 3 bases, there was a span of 33 bases. For the CDR3, the DNA is TGTGCCTGGCATAGCACTGGGGAGCGGACCGCTTACCTAGGAACAGATACGCAGTATTTT. Protein product: CAWHSTGERTAYLGTDTQYF.

V and J are TRBV3-1 and TRBJ2-1; 8 bases line up with TRBD2. Looked up from germline, CDR1 is LGHDT and CDR2 is YNNKEL (reference sequence). The CDR3 is 18 amino acids. The J segment lost 0 bases and the V segment lost 2 bases, leaving 9 bases of the junction unmatched. CDR3 amino acids: CASSQHPGLGSSYNEQFF. The CDR3 DNA follows: TGTGCCAGCAGCCAACACCCGGGACTAGGTTCCTCCTACAATGAGCAGTTCTTC.

The chain links TRBV7-9 to TRBJ2-4; D remains unclear. The germline CDR1 and CDR2 sequences are SEHNR and FQNEAQ (reference sequence). Trimming left V 2 bases short and J 3 bases short, with 11 bases between. The CDR3 contains 15 residues. The CDR3: CASSLLTESKNIQYF. As DNA, the CDR3 is TGTGCCAGCAGCTTATTAACCGAGAGCAAAAACATTCAGTACTTC.

The gene calls are TRBV6-1 and TRBJ2-6; 10 bases match TRBD2. The CDR3 runs to 19 residues. After removal of 6 bases from V and 4 bases from J, the junction contained 15 bases not matched to a gene. Germline lookup yields CDR1 MNHNS and CDR2 SASEGT. This CDR3 is CASSPNSPGLASGANVLTF. Written as DNA, the CDR3 is TGTGCCAGCAGCCCTAATTCCCCGGGACTAGCGTCCGGGGCCAACGTCCTGACTTTC.

The CDR3 region is CASSVILNNEQFF. The CDR3, as DNA: TGTGCCAGCAGCGTCATACTAAACAATGAGCAGTTCTTC. The chain recombines TRBV7-9 with TRBJ2-1; no definite D call. The CDR3 consists of 13 residues. Deletions cut 5 bases from V and 5 bases from J, with 10 bases between. Germline lookup yields CDR1 SEHNR and CDR2 FQNEAQ (reference sequence).

The chain carries TRBV19 and TRBJ1-2, with D maybe TRBD1 (5 bases). This CDR3 region has 12 residues. Trimming cost V 4 bases and J 4 bases, with 7 bases left between them. CDR1 is LNHDA, CDR2 SQIVND, per germline (reference sequence). CDR3 sequence: CASSTTGYGYTF. The CDR3 DNA sequence: TGTGCCAGTAGTACCACAGGCTATGGCTACACCTTC.

This clonotype has only one observation. This chain joins TRBV7-9 and TRBJ2-3, with 10 bases that match TRBD2. The CDR3 runs 15 residues. Looked up from germline, CDR1 is SEHNR and CDR2 is FQNEAQ (reference sequence). With 4 bases clipped from V and 4 bases from J, the junction kept 5 bases outside the gene matches. The CDR3 sequence is CASSSGTSASDTQYF. DNA for the CDR3: TGTGCCAGCAGCTCCGGGACTAGCGCCTCAGATACGCAGTATTTT.

The chain combines TRBV4-1 with TRBJ2-4, with D possibly being TRBD1 or TRBD2 (5 bases each). In germline, CDR1 is MGHRA, CDR2 YSYEKL. Trimming shortened V by 5 bases and J by 2 bases, and 19 bases separated the two germline ends. The CDR3 is 17 residues long. CDR3 in amino acids: CASSSGIEGLSKNIQYF. CDR3 sequence (DNA): TGCGCCAGCAGCTCGGGTATCGAGGGGCTGTCCAAAAACATTCAGTACTTC.

This chain connects TRBV29-1 to TRBJ2-1; D unresolved. V lost 1 base to trimming and J lost 9 bases, with 4 bases between them. This CDR3 region has 10 residues. The V gene's germline CDR1 is SQVTM and CDR2 ANQGSEA. The DNA of the CDR3 is TGCAGCGTTGAAGTCGTTGAGCAGTTCTTC. Encoded protein: CSVEVVEQFF.

This clonotype was seen once. V gene TRBV3-1 combines with J gene TRBJ2-5, with 13 bases lining up with TRBD2. Unmatched junction bases numbered 4, after V lost 1 base and J lost 2 bases. This CDR3 has 17 amino acids. Germline V lookup: CDR1 LGHDT, CDR2 YNNKEL (reference sequence). CDR3 nucleotides: TGTGCCAGCAGCCAAGTACTAGCGGGGGGGCCACAAGAGACCCAGTACTTC. Residues: CASSQVLAGGPQETQYF.

V usage is TRBV15 and J usage is TRBJ2-1; the D gene is possibly TRBD2 (5 bases). CDR1 LNHNV and CDR2 YYDKDF come from the germline V gene (reference sequence). V lost 5 bases, J lost 3 bases, and 14 bases lay in between. The CDR3 extends over 15 amino acids. CDR3 bases: TGTGCCACCAGCTACGGGGTATCCAACTACAATGAGCAGTTCTTC. Protein: CATSYGVSNYNEQFF.

This clonotype was found once. The rearrangement links TRBV5-6 to TRBJ2-2; the match to TRBD2 covers 7 bases. J lost 6 bases, V lost 4 bases, and 6 bases had no gene match. This CDR3 contains 14 residues. CDR1 SGHDT and CDR2 YYEEEE come from the germline V gene. CDR3 residues: CASSPGGGSGELFF. CDR3 nucleotides: TGTGCCAGCAGCCCCGGCGGGGGTTCCGGGGAGCTGTTTTTT. The variable domain in full, with the rest retrieved from reference TRBV5-6 and TRBJ2-2, is DAGVTQSPTHLIKTRGQQVTLRCSPKSGHDTVSWYQQALGQGPQFIFQYYEEEERQRGNFPDRFSGHQFPNYSSELNVNALLLGDSALYLCASSPGGGSGELFFGEGSRLTVL.

The chain carries TRBV20-1 and TRBJ1-1; TRBD1 matches 8 bases. There are 13 residues in the CDR3. The germline V gene encodes CDR1 DFQATT and CDR2 SNEGSKA (reference sequence). Here the CDR3 DNA reads TGCAGGCTCAGGGGGCCGTCGGGCACTGAAGCTTTCTTT. This sequence encodes CRLRGPSGTEAFF.

This chain joins TRBV9 and TRBJ1-5; D gene ambiguous. CDR3 size: 15 residues. V dropped 0 bases and J dropped 2 bases, with 9 bases sitting between them. CDR1 and CDR2 from the germline V gene are SGDLS and YYNGEE. In DNA form, the CDR3 reads TGTGCCAGCAGCGTAGCTGGAACAGGCAATCAGCCCCAGCATTTT. Translated, it gives CASSVAGTGNQPQHF.

V and J are TRBV4-3 and TRBJ2-1; the D is unclear. The CDR3 is made up of 14 amino acids. The germline V gene has CDR1 LGHNA and CDR2 YSLEER. The V end lost 0 bases, the J end lost 3 bases, and 6 bases lay between the germline ends. This CDR3 reads CASSQERDYNEQFF. In nucleotides, the CDR3 is TGCGCCAGCAGCCAAGAAAGAGACTACAATGAGCAGTTCTTC.